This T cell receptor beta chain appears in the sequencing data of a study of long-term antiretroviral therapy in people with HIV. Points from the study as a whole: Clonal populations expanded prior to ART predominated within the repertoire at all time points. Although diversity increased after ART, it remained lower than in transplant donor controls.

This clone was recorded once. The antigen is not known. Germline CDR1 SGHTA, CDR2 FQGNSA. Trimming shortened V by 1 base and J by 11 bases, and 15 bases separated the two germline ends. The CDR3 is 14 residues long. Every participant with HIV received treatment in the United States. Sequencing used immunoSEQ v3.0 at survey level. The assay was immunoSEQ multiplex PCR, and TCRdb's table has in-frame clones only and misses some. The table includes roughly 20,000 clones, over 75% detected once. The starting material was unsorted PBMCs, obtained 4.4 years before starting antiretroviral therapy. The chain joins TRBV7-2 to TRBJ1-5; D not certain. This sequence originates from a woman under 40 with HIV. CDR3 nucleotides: TGTGCCAGCAGCTTAGGGACCCCGGGAGAGGCCCAGCATTTT. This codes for CASSLGTPGEAQHF. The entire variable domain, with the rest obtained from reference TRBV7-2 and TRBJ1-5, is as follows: GAGVSQSPSNKVTEKGKDVELRCDPISGHTALYWYRQSLGQGLEFLIYFQGNSAPDKSGLPSDRFSAERTGGSVSTLTIQRTQQEDSAVYLCASSLGTPGEAQHFGDGTRLSIL.